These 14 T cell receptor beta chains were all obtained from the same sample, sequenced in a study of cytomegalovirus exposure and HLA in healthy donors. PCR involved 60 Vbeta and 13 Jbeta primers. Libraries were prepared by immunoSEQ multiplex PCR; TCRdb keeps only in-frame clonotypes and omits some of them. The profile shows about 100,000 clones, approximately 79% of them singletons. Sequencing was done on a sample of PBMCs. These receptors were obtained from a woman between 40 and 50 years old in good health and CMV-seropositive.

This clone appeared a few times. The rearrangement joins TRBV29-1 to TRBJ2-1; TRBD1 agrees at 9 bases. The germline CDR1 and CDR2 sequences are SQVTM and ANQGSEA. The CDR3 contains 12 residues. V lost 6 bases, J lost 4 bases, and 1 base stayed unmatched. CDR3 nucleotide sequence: TGCAGCGTCGGGACAGGGTACAATGAGCAGTTCTTC. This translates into CSVGTGYNEQFF.

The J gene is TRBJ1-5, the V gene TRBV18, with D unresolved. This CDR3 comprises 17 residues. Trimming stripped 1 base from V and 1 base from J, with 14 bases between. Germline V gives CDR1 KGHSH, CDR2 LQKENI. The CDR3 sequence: CASSPRVLTGSNQPQHF. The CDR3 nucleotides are TGTGCCAGCTCACCACGAGTGTTAACGGGAAGCAATCAGCCCCAGCATTTT.

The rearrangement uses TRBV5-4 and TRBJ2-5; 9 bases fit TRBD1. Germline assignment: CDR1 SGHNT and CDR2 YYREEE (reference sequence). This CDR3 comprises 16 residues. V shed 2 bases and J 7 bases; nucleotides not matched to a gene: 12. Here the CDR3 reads CASSFGTGFGVRTQYF. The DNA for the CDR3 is TGTGCCAGCAGCTTCGGGACAGGGTTCGGGGTGAGGACCCAGTACTTC.

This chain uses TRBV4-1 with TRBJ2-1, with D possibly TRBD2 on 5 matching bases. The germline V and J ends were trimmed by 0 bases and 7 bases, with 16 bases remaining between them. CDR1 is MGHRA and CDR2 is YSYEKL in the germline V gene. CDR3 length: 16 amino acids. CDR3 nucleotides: TGCGCCAGCAGCCAAGATGAAATGCTAGCAAGGAATGAGCAGTTCTTC. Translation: CASSQDEMLARNEQFF.

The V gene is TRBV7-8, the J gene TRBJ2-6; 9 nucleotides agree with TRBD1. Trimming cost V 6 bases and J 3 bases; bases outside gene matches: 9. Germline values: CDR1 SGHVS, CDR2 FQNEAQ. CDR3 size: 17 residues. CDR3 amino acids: CASSPGTGFSGANVLTF. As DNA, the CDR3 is TGTGCCAGCAGTCCAGGGACAGGGTTTAGTGGGGCCAACGTCCTGACTTTC. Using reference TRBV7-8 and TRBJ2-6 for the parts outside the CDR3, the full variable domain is GAGVSQSPRYKVAKRGQDVALRCDPISGHVSLFWYQQALGQGPEFLTYFQNEAQLDKSGLPSDRFFAERPEGSVSTLKIQRTQQEDSAVYLCASSPGTGFSGANVLTFGAGSRLTVL.

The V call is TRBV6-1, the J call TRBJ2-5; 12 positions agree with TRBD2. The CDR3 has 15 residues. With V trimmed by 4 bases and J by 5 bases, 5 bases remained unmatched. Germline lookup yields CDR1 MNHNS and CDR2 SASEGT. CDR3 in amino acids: CASSATSGGSETQYF. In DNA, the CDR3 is TGTGCCAGCAGTGCGACTAGCGGGGGTTCGGAGACCCAGTACTTC.

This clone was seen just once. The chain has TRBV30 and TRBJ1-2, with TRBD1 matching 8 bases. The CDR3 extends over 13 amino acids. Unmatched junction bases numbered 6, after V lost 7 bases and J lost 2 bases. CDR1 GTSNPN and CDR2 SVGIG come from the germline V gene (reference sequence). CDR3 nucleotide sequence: TGTGCCTACAACAGGGGGGAAAACTATGGCTACACCTTC. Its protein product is CAYNRGENYGYTF.

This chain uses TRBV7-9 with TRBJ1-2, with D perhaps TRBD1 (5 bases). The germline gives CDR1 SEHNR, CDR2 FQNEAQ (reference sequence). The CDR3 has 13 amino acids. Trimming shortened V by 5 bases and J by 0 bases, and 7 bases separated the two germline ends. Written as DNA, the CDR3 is TGTGCCAGCAGCCCGGACACTAACTATGGCTACACCTTC. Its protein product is CASSPDTNYGYTF.

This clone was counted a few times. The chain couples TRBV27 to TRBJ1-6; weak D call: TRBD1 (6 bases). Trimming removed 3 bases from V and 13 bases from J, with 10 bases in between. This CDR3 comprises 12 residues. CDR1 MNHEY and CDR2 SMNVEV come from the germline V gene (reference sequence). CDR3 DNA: TGTGCCAGCAGTTTTGCGGGGGCCCCCCTCCACTTT. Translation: CASSFAGAPLHF.

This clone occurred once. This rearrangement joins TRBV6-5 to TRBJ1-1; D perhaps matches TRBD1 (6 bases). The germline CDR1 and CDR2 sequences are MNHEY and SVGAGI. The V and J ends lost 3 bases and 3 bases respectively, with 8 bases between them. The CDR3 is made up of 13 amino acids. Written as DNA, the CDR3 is TGTGCCAGCAGTTATCAGGGGTACACTGAAGCTTTCTTT. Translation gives CASSYQGYTEAFF.

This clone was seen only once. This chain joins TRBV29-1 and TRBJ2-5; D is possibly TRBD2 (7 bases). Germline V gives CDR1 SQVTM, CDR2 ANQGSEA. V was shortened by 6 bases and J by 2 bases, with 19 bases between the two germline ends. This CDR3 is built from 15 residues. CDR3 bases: TGCAGCGTACCGGCGGGGGCGGGGTGGCAAGAGACCCAGTACTTC. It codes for CSVPAGAGWQETQYF.

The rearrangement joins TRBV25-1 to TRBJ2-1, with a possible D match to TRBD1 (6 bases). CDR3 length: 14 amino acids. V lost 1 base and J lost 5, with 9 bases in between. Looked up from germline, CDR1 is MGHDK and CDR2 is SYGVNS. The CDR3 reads CASSESGADNEQFF. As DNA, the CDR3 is TGTGCCAGCAGTGAATCAGGGGCGGACAATGAGCAGTTCTTC.

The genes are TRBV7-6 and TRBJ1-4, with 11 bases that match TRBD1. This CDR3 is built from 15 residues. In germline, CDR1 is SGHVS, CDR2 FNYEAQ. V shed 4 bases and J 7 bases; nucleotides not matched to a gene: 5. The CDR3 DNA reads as TGTGCCAGCAGCTCACGGACAGGGGGCGGTGAAAAACTGTTTTTT. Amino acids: CASSSRTGGGEKLFF. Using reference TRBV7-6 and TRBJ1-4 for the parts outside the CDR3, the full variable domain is GAGVSQSPRYKVTKRGQDVALRCDPISGHVSLYWYRQALGQGPEFLTYFNYEAQQDKSGLPNDRFSAERPEGSISTLTIQRTEQRDSAMYRCASSSRTGGGEKLFFGSGTQLSVL.

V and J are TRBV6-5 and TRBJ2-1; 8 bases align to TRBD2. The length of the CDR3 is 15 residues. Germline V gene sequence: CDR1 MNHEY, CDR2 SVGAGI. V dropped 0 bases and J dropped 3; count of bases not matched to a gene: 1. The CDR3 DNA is TGTGCCAGCAGTTACTCAGCGGGGGTCTACAATGAGCAGTTCTTC. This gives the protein CASSYSAGVYNEQFF.